Here is one T cell receptor beta chain with its context. What it binds is not known. Adult Caucasians living in Nashville, Tennessee made up all of the donors. A CD45RA+ naive subset and a CD45RA-negative memory subset were split from CD4+ cells. The CDR3 is 15 amino acids. In germline, CDR1 is MNHNY, CDR2 SVGAGI (reference sequence). J was trimmed by 2 bases and V by 5 bases; bases with no gene match: 8. The entry originates in a study of shared clonotypes between healthy human individuals. Regarding the study as a whole: The diversity represented, both genetic and in exposure history, was limited by few donors.

For sorted subsets, about 190 ng DNA per replicate equaled about 30,000 T cell genomes. Profiled with immunoSEQ multiplex PCR; TCRdb holds only in-frame clones, not every one. Here the sample spans about 1.1 million clones, around three quarters being singletons. This rearrangement joins TRBV6-6 to TRBJ2-5, with 7 bases lining up with TRBD2. The source material was memory CD4+ T cells from PBMCs. Subset noted: CD45RA-negative fraction. This TCR derives from a young man in good health. Some clones in this sample may be carry-over from other donors' samples. CDR3 in DNA: TGTGCCAGCAGTCCGACGCTAGCGGCACAAGAGACCCAGTACTTC. This encodes CASSPTLAAQETQYF.